This T cell receptor beta chain derives from a study of OX40 agonist ivuxolimab in advanced cancers. Study context: Given to patients was ivuxolimab, an agonistic anti-OX40 (CD134) antibody.

The table came from immunoSEQ multiplex PCR; TCRdb's copy has only in-frame clones and leaves some out. The data hold about 84,000 clones, with about 94% observed a single time. Points on this clone: The antigen is not known.

Study-wide findings and caveats: There was clonal expansion of CD4+ and CD8+ blood T cells by week 6 at 0.1 to 3.0 mg/kg.

Looked up from germline, CDR1 is SNHLY and CDR2 is FYNNEI. Trimming at V came to 6 bases and at J to 7 bases, leaving 8 bases not matched to a gene. The CDR3 spans 14 residues. This clonotype was obtained from an adult with an advanced solid tumor such as melanoma, head and neck, liver or kidney cancer. The sample in question was CD4+ or CD8+ T cells sorted from blood, obtained in a trial of the OX40 agonist ivuxolimab. The V and J genes are TRBV2 and TRBJ2-1; 8 nucleotides agree with TRBD2. The CDR3 reads CASRAGDLWNEQFF. The DNA of the CDR3 is TGTGCCAGCAGAGCGGGAGATTTATGGAATGAGCAGTTCTTC.